These T cell receptor beta chains were read from a single sample in a study of tumor-infiltrating lymphocytes in primary liver carcinoma. TCRdb passed the multiplex PCR reads through MiXCR, listing each CDR3 protein once. Of roughly 22,000 distinct CDR3 sequences in the sample, over 75% were seen once. Sequenced input: liver tumor tissue from sampling region 2. These receptors originate from a woman aged 25 to 39 with primary liver carcinoma and hepatitis B virus infection. The CDR3 runs from the conserved cysteine through the conserved F or W. D genes are given only for firm matches. The size field is filled for only some rows; it gives once, few, many or a size class.

TRBJ2-3	NA	TRBV30	NA	TGTGCCTGGAATTCTGTCGAGGGGATTGCAGATATGCAGTATTTT	CAWNSVEGIADMQYF
TRBJ2-2	NA	TRBV14	medium-sized	TGTGCCAGCAGCCCAGGACGGAACACCGGGGAGCTGTTTTTT	CASSPGRNTGELFF
TRBJ1-2	NA	TRBV29-1	NA	TGCAGCGTCGAAGATCAGACGAGCTACATCTTC	CSVEDQTSYIF
TRBJ2-1	TRBD1	TRBV12-3/TRBV12-4	NA	TGTGCCAGCAGTATTGTAGGGGGCTTCGATGAGCAGCTCTTC	CASSIVGGFDEQLF
TRBJ1-2	NA	TRBV11-2	NA	TGTGCCAGCAGCCCAGGAGGCGGTGATTGGAACTATGGCTACACCTTC	CASSPGGGDWNYGYTF
TRBJ1-1	NA	TRBV6-5	NA	TGTACCAGCAGATACGCAGATGTAGCCTTCTTT	CTSRYADVAFF
TRBJ2-7	NA	TRBV6-6	NA	TGTTTCAGCAGGCCAGGAGGGACCTACGAACAGTACTTC	CFSRPGGTYEQYF
TRBJ2-2	TRBD1	TRBV6-5	once	TGTGTCAGCAGTCCGCGGACAGGGTTCACCGGGAAGTCGTTTTTT	CVSSPRTGFTGKSFF
TRBJ2-5	NA	TRBV11-2	NA	TGTGCCGGCAGCTTAAGGTTAGAGATCCAGTACTTC	CAGSLRLEIQYF
TRBJ2-3	NA	TRBV12-3/TRBV12-4	NA	TGTGCCAGCAGAAAGGGTGGGGCAACAGGTACGCAATATTTT	CASRKGGATGTQYF
TRBJ2-3	TRBD2	TRBV11-2	once	TGTGCCAGCATCCATTCCGGACTAGGGTCGCAGTATTTT	CASIHSGLGSQYF
TRBJ2-3	NA	TRBV30	NA	TGTTCCTGGAGTGTCGATCGAGGAGATACGCAGTATTTT	CSWSVDRGDTQYF
TRBJ2-1	NA	TRBV4-3	NA	TGCGCCAGCAGCCAAGGTATGAAAGGGTCCAGTGAGCAGTTTTTC	CASSQGMKGSSEQFF
TRBJ2-5	NA	TRBV11-2	NA	TGTGCCAGCAGCTTTATGAGGACAGCCGCTGAGACCCAGTATTTC	CASSFMRTAAETQYF
TRBJ1-1	NA	TRBV4-3	many	TGCGCCAGCAGCCAAGATACCACGTCCGAAGCTTTATTT	CASSQDTTSEALF
TRBJ2-5	NA	TRBV11-2	NA	TGTGCCAGCAGCTCCCCGGAGTGCTGGGAGGCCCACTACTTC	CASSSPECWEAHYF
TRBJ2-5	NA	TRBV4-2	many	TGTGCCAGCAGCCAAGATCTGGGCGCACGGGAGACCCAGTACTTC	CASSQDLGARETQYF
TRBJ2-1	NA	TRBV29-1	NA	TGCAGTGGCACTGCCTGGAGCGTAGTCGATGAGCAGTTCTTC	CSGTAWSVVDEQFF
TRBJ1-1	NA	TRBV28	NA	TGTGCTAACAGTTTATTACAGGGGAACACTGAAGCTTTCTTT	CANSLLQGNTEAFF
TRBJ2-3	TRBD1	TRBV30	NA	TGTGTCTGTCTCGACAGGGGGCGTTACACGCAGTATTTT	CVCLDRGRYTQYF
TRBJ2-6	NA	TRBV28	NA	TGTGCCAGCAGTTTAAACAGGGTGAGCTCTAGGGCCAACGCCCTGACTTTC	CASSLNRVSSRANALTF